This T cell receptor beta chain is from a study of blood T cell repertoires in COVID-19. Whole-study context: Sample material is recorded as cDNA or gDNA derived from T cells, B-cell-depleted T cells, or PBMCs.

The protocol was immunoSEQ multiplex PCR, while the TCRdb copy is restricted to in-frame clones and leaves out a portion. The sample shows 200,000 to 300,000 clones, approximately 80% of them seen only once. The CDR3 is 15 amino acids. The J segment lost 6 bases and the V segment lost 0 bases, leaving 4 bases of the junction unmatched. Germline values: CDR1 LNHNV, CDR2 YYDKDF (reference sequence). The sequenced sample was peripheral blood. The rearrangement links TRBV15 to TRBJ2-1; TRBD2 aligns across 8 bases. The source of this sequence is a man aged 40-49 years with acute or convalescent COVID-19. The CDR3 loop is CATSREGTRVNEQFF. In nucleotides, the CDR3 is TGTGCCACCAGCAGAGAGGGGACTAGGGTCAATGAGCAGTTCTTC.